A selection of T cell receptor beta chains follows, all from one sample in a study of OX40 agonist ivuxolimab in advanced cancers. Libraries were prepared by immunoSEQ multiplex PCR; TCRdb keeps only in-frame clonotypes and omits some of them. The sample includes roughly 60,000 clones, 80% to 90% of them seen just once. The specimen was CD4+ or CD8+ T cells sorted from blood, collected in a trial of the OX40 agonist ivuxolimab. The receptor set was obtained from an adult with an advanced solid tumor such as melanoma, head and neck, liver or kidney cancer. Both conserved end residues are part of each CDR3. D genes are given only for firm matches.

D,J,length,V,CDR3
TRBD1,TRBJ1-6,15,TRBV4-1,CASSQDRSGGSPLHF
TRBD1,TRBJ2-3,14,TRBV29-1,CSVRTGASTDTQYF
.,TRBJ2-1,12,TRBV5-5,CASSLGDSIQFF
TRBD1,TRBJ2-7,14,TRBV15,CATRNPGTGDEQYF
TRBD1,TRBJ1-1,14,TRBV30,CAWSVGGRLAEAFF
TRBD1,TRBJ1-1,15,TRBV6-1,CASSGWTGPNTEAFF
.,.,14,TRBV5-4,CASSLAGQSYEQYF
.,TRBJ1-4,14,TRBV7-9,CASSPTAGNEKLFF
.,TRBJ2-7,14,TRBV7-9,CASSLGQAAYEQYF
.,TRBJ2-7,14,TRBV6-1,CASSDSEGTYEQYF
.,TRBJ2-3,16,TRBV2,CASSARGTAGRDTQYF
.,TRBJ1-2,13,TRBV7-9,CASSSVEPYGYTF
TRBD1,TRBJ1-3,16,TRBV2,CASRIGQGAAGNTIYF
.,TRBJ2-1,14,TRBV27,CASSFQYSYNEQFF
.,TRBJ2-7,12,TRBV5-1,CASSLVGAEQYF
.,TRBJ1-1,16,TRBV25-1,CASSEYGAGESLKAFF
.,TRBJ1-1,15,TRBV7-9,CASSLNNLKGTEAFF
.,TRBJ1-1,14,TRBV5-1,CASSLKGMNTEAFF
TRBD2,TRBJ2-7,14,TRBV30,CAWSDPGLSYEQYF
.,TRBJ2-7,12,TRBV2,CASQNRQYEQYF
TRBD2,TRBJ2-1,14,TRBV7-3,CASSLMGGYNEQFF
.,TRBJ1-1,14,TRBV4-1,CASSQAQRQDEAFF
TRBD1,TRBJ1-5,16,TRBV2,CASSSLTGADNQPQHF
TRBD2,TRBJ2-7,13,TRBV27,CASSWGGGYEQYF
.,TRBJ2-2,18,TRBV6-1,CASSEAPGATSNTGELFF
.,TRBJ1-2,10,TRBV29-1,CSVGGNGYTF
.,TRBJ2-2,14,TRBV10-1,CASSEGSGTGELFF
.,TRBJ1-2,15,TRBV14,CASSPHRKVAYGYTF
TRBD1,TRBJ1-2,14,TRBV10-3,CATLSGTGAYGYTF
.,TRBJ1-2,12,TRBV6-5,CASRTGGSGYTF
.,TRBJ2-4,17,TRBV15,CATSRDRVRGTDYIQYF
.,TRBJ2-3,16,TRBV28,CASGAPRGNSEDTQYF
TRBD1,TRBJ2-7,15,TRBV27,CASSIRDSVTYEQYF
TRBD2,TRBJ2-7,14,TRBV6-1,CASSGLLAVYEQYF
TRBD2,TRBJ2-3,16,TRBV5-1,CASSLALAGSTDTQYF
.,TRBJ2-3,13,TRBV9,CASSVALGDTQYF
.,TRBJ1-3,16,TRBV5-1,CASSLDRATSGNTIYF
TRBD2,TRBJ2-5,18,TRBV11-3,CASSPRASGSLRQETQYF
.,TRBJ2-3,15,TRBV4-1,CASSQVGHSTDTQYF
.,TRBJ2-7,14,TRBV27,CASRSFRLAYEQYF
.,TRBJ1-6,12,TRBV27,CASPQLRSPLHF
TRBD2,TRBJ2-5,18,TRBV30,CASDPPGLAGGPSETQYF
.,TRBJ1-2,13,TRBV19,CASKPGTPYGYTF
TRBD2,TRBJ2-7,16,TRBV2,CASMWTSGGFGYEQYF
TRBD2,TRBJ2-7,15,TRBV10-3,CAITGGLAVHYEQYF
.,TRBJ1-2,16,TRBV6-4,CASSDSFTGSLYGYTF
.,TRBJ1-5,15,TRBV9,CASSDSGHSNQPQHF
.,TRBJ1-5,14,TRBV28,CASSFTGRNQPQHF
.,TRBJ1-2,14,TRBV27,CASSLRSTNYGYTF
.,TRBJ1-2,14,TRBV7-2,CASSFGHSGVGYTF
TRBD2,TRBJ2-3,17,TRBV11-3,CASSSRTSGRETDTQYF
.,TRBJ2-1,13,TRBV19,CAIQGGPYNEQFF